This T cell receptor beta chain was profiled in a study of chemoradiotherapy in HPV16-positive cancers. Germline CDR1 SNHLY, CDR2 FYNNEI. This CDR3 is 14 amino acids long. V was trimmed by 8 bases and J by 5 bases, leaving 16 bases between them. Assay: immunoSEQ multiplex PCR; the TCRdb copy retains only in-frame clones and omits some. The sample holds roughly 5,300 clones, approximately 80% seen once. This specimen was tumor tissue, taken from a patient who underwent chemoradiotherapy. The source is a human donor with HPV-associated anogenital cancer. The chain is built from TRBV2 and TRBJ2-1; weak D call: TRBD1 (5 bases). CDR3 sequence reads: CASWGDRIHNEQFF. The CDR3 DNA follows: TGTGCCAGCTGGGGCGACCGGATCCACAATGAGCAGTTCTTC.